The clone carrying this T cell receptor (beta chain) was seen more than once but under ten times. As for time point: blood at routine non-recurrence follow-up after resection. No cell sorting; template was whole RNA from tumor, lung tissue or PBMC. These data belong to a study of spatial heterogeneity in lung cancer. Study at large: Beta-chain sequences consistently outnumbered alpha-chain sequences in detection.

Each molecule of TCR cDNA was tagged with one unique molecular identifier. TCRdb called the 5' RACE reads again in MiXCR, with one record for every CDR3 protein. Of roughly 99,000 distinct CDR3 sequences in the sample, just under 20% were seen once. V lost 0 bases, J lost 0 bases, and 11 bases lay in between. There are 16 residues in the CDR3. Germline CDR1 is LNHDA and CDR2 is SQIVND (reference sequence). This receptor was identified in a male donor with early-stage non-small cell lung cancer. This chain uses TRBV19 with TRBJ1-1; no clear D gene. The sample consisted of PBMCs, taken at follow-up. The CDR3 loop is CASSIDSDGVNTEAFF. The DNA of the CDR3 is TGTGCCAGTAGTATAGACTCTGACGGAGTGAACACTGAAGCTTTCTTT. The full variable domain, with the rest looked up from reference TRBV19 and TRBJ1-1, is DGGITQSPKYLFRKEGQNVTLSCEQNLNHDAMYWYRQDPGQGLRLIYYSQIVNDFQKGDIAEGYSVSREKKESFPLTVTSAQKNPTAFYLCASSIDSDGVNTEAFFGQGTRLTVV.